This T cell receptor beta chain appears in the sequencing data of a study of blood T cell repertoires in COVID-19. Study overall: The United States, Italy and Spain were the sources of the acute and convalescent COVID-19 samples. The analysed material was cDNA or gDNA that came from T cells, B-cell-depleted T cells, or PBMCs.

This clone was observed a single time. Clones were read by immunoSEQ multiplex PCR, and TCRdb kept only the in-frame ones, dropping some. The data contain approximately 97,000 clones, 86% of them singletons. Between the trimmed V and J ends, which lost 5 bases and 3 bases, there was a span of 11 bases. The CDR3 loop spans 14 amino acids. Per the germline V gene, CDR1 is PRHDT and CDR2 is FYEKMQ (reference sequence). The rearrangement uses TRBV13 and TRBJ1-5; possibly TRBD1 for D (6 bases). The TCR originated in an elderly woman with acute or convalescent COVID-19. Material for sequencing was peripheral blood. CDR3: CASSEQGTNQPQHF. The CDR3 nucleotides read TGTGCCAGCAGCGAACAGGGAACCAATCAGCCCCAGCATTTT.